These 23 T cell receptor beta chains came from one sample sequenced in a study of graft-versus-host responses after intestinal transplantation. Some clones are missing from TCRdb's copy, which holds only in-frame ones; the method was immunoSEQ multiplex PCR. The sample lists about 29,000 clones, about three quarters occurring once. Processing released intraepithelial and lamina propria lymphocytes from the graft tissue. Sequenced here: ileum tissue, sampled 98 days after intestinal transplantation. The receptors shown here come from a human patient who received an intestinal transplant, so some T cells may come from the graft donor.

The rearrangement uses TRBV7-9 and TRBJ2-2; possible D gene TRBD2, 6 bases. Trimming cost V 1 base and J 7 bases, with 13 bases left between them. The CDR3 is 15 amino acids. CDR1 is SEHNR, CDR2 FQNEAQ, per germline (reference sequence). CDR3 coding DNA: TGTGCCAGCAGCTTAGTCGGCGGGGCTAACGGGGAGCTGTTTTTT. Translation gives CASSLVGGANGELFF.

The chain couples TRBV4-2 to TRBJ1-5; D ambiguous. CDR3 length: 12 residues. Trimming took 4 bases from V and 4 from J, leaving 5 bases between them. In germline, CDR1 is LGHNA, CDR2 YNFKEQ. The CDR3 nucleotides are TGTGCCAGCAGCCGAGGGAATCAGCCCCAGCATTTT. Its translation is CASSRGNQPQHF.

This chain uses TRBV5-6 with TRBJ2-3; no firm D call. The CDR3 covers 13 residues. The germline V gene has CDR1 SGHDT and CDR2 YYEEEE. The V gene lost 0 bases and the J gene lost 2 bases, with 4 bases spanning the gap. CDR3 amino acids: CASSLAATDTQYF. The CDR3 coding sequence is TGTGCCAGCAGCTTGGCGGCCACAGATACGCAGTATTTT.

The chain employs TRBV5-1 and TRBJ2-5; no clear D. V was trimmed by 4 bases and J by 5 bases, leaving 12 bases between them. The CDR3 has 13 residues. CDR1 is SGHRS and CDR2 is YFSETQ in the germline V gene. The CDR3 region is CASSEVREETQYF. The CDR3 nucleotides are TGCGCCAGCAGCGAGGTCCGAGAGGAGACCCAGTACTTC.

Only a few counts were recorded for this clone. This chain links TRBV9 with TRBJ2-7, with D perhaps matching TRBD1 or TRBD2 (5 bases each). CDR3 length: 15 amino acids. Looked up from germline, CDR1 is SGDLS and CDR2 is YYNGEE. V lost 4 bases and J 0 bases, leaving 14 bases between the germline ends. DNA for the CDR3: TGTGCCAGCAGCCCGGGACCGCAGAGCTCCTACGAGCAGTACTTC. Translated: CASSPGPQSSYEQYF.

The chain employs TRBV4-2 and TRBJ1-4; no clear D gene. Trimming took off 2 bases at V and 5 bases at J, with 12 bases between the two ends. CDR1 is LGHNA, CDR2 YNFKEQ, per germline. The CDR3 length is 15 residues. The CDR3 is CASSQSALGNEKLFF. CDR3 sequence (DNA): TGTGCCAGCAGCCAATCTGCACTAGGAAATGAAAAACTGTTTTTT.

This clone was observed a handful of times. The DNA for the CDR3 is TGTGCCAGCAGCTTAGGTTGGGGAGGCCTACCGTTCTTC. This sequence encodes CASSLGWGGLPFF. V is TRBV11-3 and J is TRBJ2-1; a weak D match, TRBD2 (6 bases). Trimming took off 1 base at V and 15 bases at J, with 16 bases between the two ends. Looked up from germline, CDR1 is SGHNT and CDR2 is YENEEA. The CDR3 sequence is 13 residues long. Combining the CDR3 with reference TRBV11-3 and TRBJ2-1 gives the whole variable domain EAGVVQSPRYKIIEKKQPVAFWCNPISGHNTLYWYLQNLGQGPELLIRYENEEAVDDSQLPKDRFSAERLKGVDSTLKIQPAELGDSAVYLCASSLGWGGLPFFGPGTRLTVL.

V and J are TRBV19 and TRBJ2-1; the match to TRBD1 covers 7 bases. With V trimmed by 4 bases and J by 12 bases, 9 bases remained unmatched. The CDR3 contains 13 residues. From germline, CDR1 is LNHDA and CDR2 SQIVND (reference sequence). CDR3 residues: CASSTGTAIGQFF. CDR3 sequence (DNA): TGTGCCAGTAGTACGGGGACAGCCATTGGGCAGTTCTTC.

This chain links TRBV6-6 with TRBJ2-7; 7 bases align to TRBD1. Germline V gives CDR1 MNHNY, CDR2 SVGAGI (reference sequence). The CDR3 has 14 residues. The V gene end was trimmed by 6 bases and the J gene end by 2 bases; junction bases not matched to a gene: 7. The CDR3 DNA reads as TGTGCCAGCAGAATACAGGGGCCTCCCTACGAGCAGTACTTC. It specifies CASRIQGPPYEQYF.

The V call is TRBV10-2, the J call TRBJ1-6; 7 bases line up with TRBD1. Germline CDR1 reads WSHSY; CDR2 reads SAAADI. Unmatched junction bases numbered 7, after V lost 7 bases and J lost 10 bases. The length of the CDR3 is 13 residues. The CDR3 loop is CASKYTGVSPLHF. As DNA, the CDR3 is TGCGCCAGCAAATATACAGGGGTATCACCCCTCCACTTT.

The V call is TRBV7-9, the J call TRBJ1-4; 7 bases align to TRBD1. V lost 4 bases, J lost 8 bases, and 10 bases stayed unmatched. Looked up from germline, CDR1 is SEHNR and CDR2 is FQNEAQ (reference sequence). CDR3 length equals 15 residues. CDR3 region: CASSWADREGEKLFF. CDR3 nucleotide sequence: TGTGCCAGCAGCTGGGCAGACAGGGAGGGCGAAAAACTGTTTTTT.

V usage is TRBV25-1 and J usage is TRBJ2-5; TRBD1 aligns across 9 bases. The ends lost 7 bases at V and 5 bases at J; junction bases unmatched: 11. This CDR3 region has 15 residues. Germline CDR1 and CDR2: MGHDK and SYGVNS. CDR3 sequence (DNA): TGTGCCAGCATAGAAGGCGGGACAGGGACCGAGACCCAGTACTTC. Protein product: CASIEGGTGTETQYF.

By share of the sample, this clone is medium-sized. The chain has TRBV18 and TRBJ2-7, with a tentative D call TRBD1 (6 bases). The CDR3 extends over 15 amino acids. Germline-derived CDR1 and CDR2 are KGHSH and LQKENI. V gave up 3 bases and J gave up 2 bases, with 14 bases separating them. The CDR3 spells CASSPLQGLTYEQYF. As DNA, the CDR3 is TGTGCCAGCTCACCCCTTCAGGGGCTTACCTACGAGCAGTACTTC. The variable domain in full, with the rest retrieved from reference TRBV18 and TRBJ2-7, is NAGVMQNPRHLVRRRGQEARLRCSPMKGHSHVYWYRQLPEEGLKFMVYLQKENIIDESGMPKERFSAEFPKEGPSILRIQQVVRGDSAAYFCASSPLQGLTYEQYFGPGTRLTVT.

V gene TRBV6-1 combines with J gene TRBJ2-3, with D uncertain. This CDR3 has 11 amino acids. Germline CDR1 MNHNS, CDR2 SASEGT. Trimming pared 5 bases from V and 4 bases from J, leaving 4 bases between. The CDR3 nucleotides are TGTGCCAGCAGTTTAGCAGATACGCAGTATTTT. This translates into CASSLADTQYF.

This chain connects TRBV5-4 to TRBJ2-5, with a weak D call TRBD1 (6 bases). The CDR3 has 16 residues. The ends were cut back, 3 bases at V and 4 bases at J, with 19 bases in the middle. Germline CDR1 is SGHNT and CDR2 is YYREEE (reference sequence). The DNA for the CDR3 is TGTGCCAGCAGCTCACACTTTACGGGACAAACAGAGACCCAGTACTTC. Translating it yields CASSSHFTGQTETQYF. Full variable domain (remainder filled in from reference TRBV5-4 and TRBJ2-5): ETGVTQSPTHLIKTRGQQVTLRCSSQSGHNTVSWYQQALGQGPQFIFQYYREEENGRGNFPPRFSGLQFPNYSSELNVNALELDDSALYLCASSSHFTGQTETQYFGPGTRLLVL.

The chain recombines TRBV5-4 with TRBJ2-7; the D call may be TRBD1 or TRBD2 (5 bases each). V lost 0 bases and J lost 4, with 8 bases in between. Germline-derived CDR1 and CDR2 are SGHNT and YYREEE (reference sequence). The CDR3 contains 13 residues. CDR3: CASSLAREYEQYF. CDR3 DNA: TGTGCCAGCAGCTTGGCCAGGGAGTACGAGCAGTACTTC.

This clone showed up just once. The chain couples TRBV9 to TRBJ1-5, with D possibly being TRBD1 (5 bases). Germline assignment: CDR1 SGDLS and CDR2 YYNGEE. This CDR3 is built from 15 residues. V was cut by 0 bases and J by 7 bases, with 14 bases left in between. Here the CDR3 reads CASSVGGGIGQPQHF. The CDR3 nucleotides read TGTGCCAGCAGCGTAGGTGGGGGTATCGGCCAGCCCCAGCATTTT.

The CDR3 reads CGGGRASSTTQYF. The CDR3 DNA reads as TGTGGGGGGGGACGGGCGTCGTCTACGACCCAGTACTTC. J is TRBJ2-5 and V is TRBV2; 7 bases fit TRBD2. The CDR3 is made up of 13 amino acids. Germline V gene sequence: CDR1 SNHLY, CDR2 FYNNEI.

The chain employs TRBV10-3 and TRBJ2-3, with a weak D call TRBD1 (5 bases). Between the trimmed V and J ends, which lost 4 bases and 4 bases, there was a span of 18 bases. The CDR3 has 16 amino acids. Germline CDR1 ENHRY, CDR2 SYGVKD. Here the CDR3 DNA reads TGTGCCATCAGTGGGCGACTGCAGGGCAACTCAGATACGCAGTATTTT. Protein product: CAISGRLQGNSDTQYF.

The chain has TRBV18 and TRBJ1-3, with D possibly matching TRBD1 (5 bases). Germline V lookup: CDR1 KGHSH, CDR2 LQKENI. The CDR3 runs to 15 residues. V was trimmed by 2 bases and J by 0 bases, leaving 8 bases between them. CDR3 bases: TGTGCCAGCTCACCAATAGACAGCTCTGGAAACACCATATATTTT. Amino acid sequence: CASSPIDSSGNTIYF. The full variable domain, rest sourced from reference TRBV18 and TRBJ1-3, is NAGVMQNPRHLVRRRGQEARLRCSPMKGHSHVYWYRQLPEEGLKFMVYLQKENIIDESGMPKERFSAEFPKEGPSILRIQQVVRGDSAAYFCASSPIDSSGNTIYFGEGSWLTVV.

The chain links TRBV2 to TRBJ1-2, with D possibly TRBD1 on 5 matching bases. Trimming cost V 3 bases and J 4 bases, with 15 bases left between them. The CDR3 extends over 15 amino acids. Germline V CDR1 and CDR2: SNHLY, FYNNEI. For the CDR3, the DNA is TGTGCCAGCAGTGACTTAGGGGCGCCGGGCTATGGCTACACCTTC. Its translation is CASSDLGAPGYGYTF.

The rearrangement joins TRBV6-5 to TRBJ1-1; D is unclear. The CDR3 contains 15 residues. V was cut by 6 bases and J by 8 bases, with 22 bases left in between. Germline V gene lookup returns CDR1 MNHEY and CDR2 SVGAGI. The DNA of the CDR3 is TGTGCCAGCAGAACTGATCCCGCCGGCGAGGGAGAAGCTTTCTTT. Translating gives CASRTDPAGEGEAFF.

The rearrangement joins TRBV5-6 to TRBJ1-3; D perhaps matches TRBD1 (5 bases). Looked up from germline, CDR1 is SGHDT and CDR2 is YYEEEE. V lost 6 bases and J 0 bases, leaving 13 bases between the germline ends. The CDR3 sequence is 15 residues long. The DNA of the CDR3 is TGTGCCAGCACCAAGGACACCCTCTCTGGAAACACCATATATTTT. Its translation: CASTKDTLSGNTIYF.